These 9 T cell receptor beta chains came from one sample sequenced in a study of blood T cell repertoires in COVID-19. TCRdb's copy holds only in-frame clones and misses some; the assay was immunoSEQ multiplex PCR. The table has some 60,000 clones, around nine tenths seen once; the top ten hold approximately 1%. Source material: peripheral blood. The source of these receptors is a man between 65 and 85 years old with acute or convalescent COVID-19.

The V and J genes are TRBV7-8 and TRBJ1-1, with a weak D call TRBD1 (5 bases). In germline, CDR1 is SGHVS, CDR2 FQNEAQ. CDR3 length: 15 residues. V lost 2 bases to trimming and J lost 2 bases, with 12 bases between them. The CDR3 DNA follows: TGTGCCAGCAGCTTAAGAGGGACTAGAAACACTGAAGCTTTCTTT. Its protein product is CASSLRGTRNTEAFF.

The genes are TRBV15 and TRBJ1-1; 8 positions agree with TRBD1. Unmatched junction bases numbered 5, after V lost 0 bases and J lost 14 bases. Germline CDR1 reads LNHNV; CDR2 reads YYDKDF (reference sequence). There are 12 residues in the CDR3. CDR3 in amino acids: CATSRDGWDRFF. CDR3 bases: TGTGCCACCAGCAGAGATGGGTGGGACAGGTTCTTT.

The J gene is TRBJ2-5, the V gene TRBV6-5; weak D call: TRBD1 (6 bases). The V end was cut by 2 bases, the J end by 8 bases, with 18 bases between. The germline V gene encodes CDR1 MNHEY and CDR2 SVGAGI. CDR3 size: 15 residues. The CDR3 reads CASSYTRLGGSTQYF. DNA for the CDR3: TGTGCCAGCAGTTACACCAGGCTAGGGGGAAGTACCCAGTACTTC.

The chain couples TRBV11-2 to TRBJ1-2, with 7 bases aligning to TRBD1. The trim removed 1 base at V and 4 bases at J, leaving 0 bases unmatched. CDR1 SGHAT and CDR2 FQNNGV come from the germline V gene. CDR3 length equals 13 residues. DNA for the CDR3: TGTGCCAGCAGCTTAGGGGACAGCTATGGCTACACCTTC. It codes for CASSLGDSYGYTF.

Here the CDR3 reads CAWKVYRGSGNTIYF. The CDR3, as DNA: TGTGCCTGGAAAGTCTATAGGGGCTCTGGAAACACCATATATTTT. V is TRBV30 and J is TRBJ1-3, with D possibly TRBD1 on 5 matching bases. The CDR3 runs to 15 residues. Trimming stripped 4 bases from V and 0 bases from J, with 13 bases between. Germline V gene lookup returns CDR1 GTSNPN and CDR2 SVGIG (reference sequence).

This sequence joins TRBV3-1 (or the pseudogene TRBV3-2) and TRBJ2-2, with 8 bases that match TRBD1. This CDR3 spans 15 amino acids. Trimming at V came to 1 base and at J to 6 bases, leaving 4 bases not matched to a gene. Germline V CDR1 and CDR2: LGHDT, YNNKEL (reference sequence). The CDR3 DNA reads TGTGCCAGCAGCCAAGGCGCAGGGGGCTCCGGGGAGCTGTTTTTT. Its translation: CASSQGAGGSGELFF.

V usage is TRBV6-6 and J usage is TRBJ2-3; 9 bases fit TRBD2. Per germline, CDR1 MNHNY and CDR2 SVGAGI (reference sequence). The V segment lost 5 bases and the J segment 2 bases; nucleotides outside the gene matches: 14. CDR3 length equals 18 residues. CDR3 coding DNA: TGTGCCAGCAGTCTGCAGGGGACTAGCAACCCAAACACAGATACGCAGTATTTT. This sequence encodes CASSLQGTSNPNTDTQYF.

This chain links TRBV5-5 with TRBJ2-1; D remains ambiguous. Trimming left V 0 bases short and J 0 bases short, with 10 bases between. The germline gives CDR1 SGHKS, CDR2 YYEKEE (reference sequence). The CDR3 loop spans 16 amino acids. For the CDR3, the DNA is TGTGCCAGCAGCTTGGCCCTAGAGAGCTCCTACAATGAGCAGTTCTTC. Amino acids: CASSLALESSYNEQFF.

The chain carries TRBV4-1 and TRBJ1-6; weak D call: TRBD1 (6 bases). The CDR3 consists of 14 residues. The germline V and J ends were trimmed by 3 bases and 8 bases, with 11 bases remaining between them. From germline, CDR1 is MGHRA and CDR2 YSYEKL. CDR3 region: CASSHPGVDSPLHF. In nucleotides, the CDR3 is TGCGCCAGCAGCCATCCAGGGGTAGATTCACCCCTCCACTTT.